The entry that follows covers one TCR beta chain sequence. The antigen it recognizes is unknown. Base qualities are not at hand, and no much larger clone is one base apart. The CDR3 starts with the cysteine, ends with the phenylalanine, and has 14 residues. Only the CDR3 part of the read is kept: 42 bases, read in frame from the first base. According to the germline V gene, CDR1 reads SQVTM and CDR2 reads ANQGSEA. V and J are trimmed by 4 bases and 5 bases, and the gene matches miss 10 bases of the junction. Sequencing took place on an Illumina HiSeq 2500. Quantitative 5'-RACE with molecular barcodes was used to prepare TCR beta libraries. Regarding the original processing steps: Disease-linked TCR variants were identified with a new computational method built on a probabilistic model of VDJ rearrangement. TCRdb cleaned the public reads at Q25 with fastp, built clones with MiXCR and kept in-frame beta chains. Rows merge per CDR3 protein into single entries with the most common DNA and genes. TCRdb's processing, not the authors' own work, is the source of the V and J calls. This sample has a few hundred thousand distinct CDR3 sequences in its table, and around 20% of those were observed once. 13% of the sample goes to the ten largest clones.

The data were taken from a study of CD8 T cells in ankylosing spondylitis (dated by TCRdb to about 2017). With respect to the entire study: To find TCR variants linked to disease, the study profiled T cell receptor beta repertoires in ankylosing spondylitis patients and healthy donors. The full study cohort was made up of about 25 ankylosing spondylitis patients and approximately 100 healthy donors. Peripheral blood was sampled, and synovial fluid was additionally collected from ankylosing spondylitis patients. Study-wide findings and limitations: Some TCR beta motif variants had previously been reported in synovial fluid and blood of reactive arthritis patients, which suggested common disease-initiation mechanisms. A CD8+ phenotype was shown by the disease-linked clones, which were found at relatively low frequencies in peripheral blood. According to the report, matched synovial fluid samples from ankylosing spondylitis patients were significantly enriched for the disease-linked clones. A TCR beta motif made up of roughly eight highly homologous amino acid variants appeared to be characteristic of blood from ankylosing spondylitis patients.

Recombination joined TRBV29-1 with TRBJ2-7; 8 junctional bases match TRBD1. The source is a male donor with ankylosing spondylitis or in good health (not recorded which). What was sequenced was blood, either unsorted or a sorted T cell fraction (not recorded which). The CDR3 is CSVAGGSISNEQYF. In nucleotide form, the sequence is TGCAGCGTTGCAGGGGGCTCGATTTCAAACGAGCAGTACTTC.